This TCR beta chain came from a study of blood T cell repertoires in COVID-19. On the study more broadly: Researchers got acute and convalescent COVID-19 samples from the United States, Italy and Spain. T cells, B-cell-depleted T cells, or PBMCs provided the cDNA or gDNA that served as material.

Recruited during active infection, patients (from Seattle) were subsequently followed longitudinally. Trimming removed 4 bases from V and 1 base from J; junction bases left unmatched: 4. The CDR3 has 15 residues. CDR1 and CDR2 (germline): SGHRS, YFSETQ. Authors' analysis steps: Scientists estimated how many nucleated cells there were by amplifying reference gene primers. This table comes from immunoSEQ multiplex PCR, and its TCRdb copy is limited to in-frame clones, with some not included. V and J calls and clone size are given by that table; D and trimming were obtained from the DNA. The repertoire has around 230,000 clones, 70% to 90% of them found once; the top ten carry 4.5% to 5.5%.

The specimen was peripheral blood. The chain carries TRBV5-1 and TRBJ2-2, with 7 nucleotides matching TRBD1. The receptor was derived from a man between 50 and 59 years old with COVID-19, enrolled during active disease. Here the CDR3 reads CASSVTGLNTGELFF. CDR3 sequence (DNA): TGCGCCAGCAGCGTGACAGGGTTGAACACCGGGGAGCTGTTTTTT. The whole variable domain, remainder taken from reference TRBV5-1 and TRBJ2-2, is KAGVTQTPRYLIKTRGQQVTLSCSPISGHRSVSWYQQTPGQGLQFLFEYFSETQRNKGNFPGRFSGRQFSNSRSEMNVSTLELGDSALYLCASSVTGLNTGELFFGEGSRLTVL.